This is a list of T cell receptor beta chains from one sample in a study of T cells in Graves' hyperthyroidism and ophthalmopathy. TCRdb re-derived calls from the multiplex PCR reads in MiXCR, one entry per CDR3 protein. The sample has 550,000 to 800,000 distinct CDR3 sequences; roughly 15% are singletons. Sequencing was done on a sample of blood. All receptors derive from a man aged 18 to 35 with Graves' hyperthyroidism. The CDR3 runs from the conserved cysteine through the conserved F or W. A D gene is named only where the DNA matches it firmly. Not every row has a clone size; where given, it reads once, few, many or a size class.

j_call v_call d_call clone_size cdr3_nt cdr3_aa
TRBJ1-5 TRBV25-1 - many TGTGCCAGCAGTCCCAGGGAGAGCAATCAGCCCCAGCATTTT CASSPRESNQPQHF
TRBJ2-7 TRBV20-1 TRBD1 few TGCAGTGCCCTGGACAGGGTGAACCCCTACGAGCAGTACTTC CSALDRVNPYEQYF
TRBJ2-2 TRBV28 TRBD2 many TGTGCCAGCAGTGGGACTAGCGGGAGTGCCGGGGAGCTGTTTTTT CASSGTSGSAGELFF
TRBJ2-1 TRBV12-3/TRBV12-4 - - TGTGCCAGCAGGGACCAGGGGCTACAGTTCTTC CASRDQGLQFF
TRBJ2-5 TRBV28 - many TGTGCCAGCAGTTTGGGCCGGGGGAGCGAGACCCAGTACTTC CASSLGRGSETQYF
TRBJ2-7 TRBV18 - few TGTGCCAGCTCACCAGCCGACCGTGCAGGCTACGAGCAGTACTTC CASSPADRAGYEQYF
TRBJ2-3 TRBV12-3/TRBV12-4 - many TGTGCCAGCACCGACGCCGGCGCAGATACGCAGTATTTT CASTDAGADTQYF
TRBJ2-3 TRBV29-1 - many TGCAGCGTTGTAACAGGGAGGGTTCTGGTTGGTACGCAGTATTTT CSVVTGRVLVGTQYF
TRBJ2-5 TRBV5-1 TRBD2 few TGCGCCAGCAGCTCTAGACTAGCGGGAGAGGAGACCCAGTACTTC CASSSRLAGEETQYF
TRBJ2-6 TRBV28 TRBD1 - TGTGCCAGCAGTTTAAGGGAAGGGAGGACAGGGGAATGGTATGGGGCCAACGTCCTGACTTTC CASSLREGRTGEWYGANVLTF
TRBJ2-7 TRBV20-1 - - TGCAGTGCTAGTCCCGGGGGCGGCGAGCAGTACTTC CSASPGGGEQYF
TRBJ1-4 TRBV2 - many TGTGCCAGCAGTTTAATCCCAACTAATGAAAAACTGTTTTTT CASSLIPTNEKLFF
TRBJ2-1 TRBV6-2/TRBV6-3 TRBD2 - TGTGCCAGCAGCTATGGGGAGCGGGGTTACTACAATGAGCAGTTCTTC CASSYGERGYYNEQFF
TRBJ2-1 TRBV20-1 - many TGCAGTGCTAGCGGGAGTATACCCTACAATGAGCAGTTCTTC CSASGSIPYNEQFF
TRBJ2-7 TRBV28 - many TGTGCCAGCAGTCTACGGGTAGGGGGGCAGTACTTC CASSLRVGGQYF
TRBJ2-7 TRBV19 TRBD2 - TGTGCCAGTAGTAAGGGACTACCCTACGAGCAGTACTTC CASSKGLPYEQYF
TRBJ2-5 TRBV10-3 TRBD2 - TGTGCCATCAGTACCACAGCGGGAGGTGGTGAGACCCAGTACTTC CAISTTAGGGETQYF
TRBJ2-3 TRBV18 - few TGTGCCAGCTCACCGACGGGCGGGCAGGGGCTCACAGATACGCAGTATTTT CASSPTGGQGLTDTQYF
TRBJ1-2 TRBV27 - - TGTGCCAGCAGTTTATTTCCCGGAGTGAACTATGGCTACACCTTC CASSLFPGVNYGYTF
TRBJ2-4 TRBV5-4 - - TGTGCCAGCAGCTTGGCAGGGGGGACCAAAAACATTCAGTACTTC CASSLAGGTKNIQYF
TRBJ2-2 TRBV13 TRBD2 once TGTGCCAGCAGCCTAGCGGGAGTCTTTAACACCGGGGAGCTGTTTTTT CASSLAGVFNTGELFF
TRBJ1-1 TRBV29-1 - - TGCAGCGTTAACGGATGGGGGAACACTGAAGCTTTCTTT CSVNGWGNTEAFF
TRBJ2-1 TRBV6-1 TRBD1 few TGTGCCAGCAGCAATAGGACAGGGAGTCCATCCTACAATGAGCAGTTCTTC CASSNRTGSPSYNEQFF
TRBJ1-2 TRBV20-1 TRBD1 - TGCAGTGCTAGAGATCTACAGGGGAGAAATGGCTACACCTTC CSARDLQGRNGYTF
TRBJ2-1 TRBV30 TRBD2 few TGTGCCTGGATGGGGGAGGGCCATAATGAGCAGTTCTTC CAWMGEGHNEQFF
TRBJ2-7 TRBV6-1 TRBD1 few TGTGCCAGCAGTGAGTCAGGGGGCGGAACCTACGAGCAGTACTTC CASSESGGGTYEQYF
TRBJ2-3 TRBV10-3 - - TGTGCCATCAGTGAAATCGCGGATACGCAGTATTTT CAISEIADTQYF
TRBJ2-7 TRBV2 TRBD1 few TGTGCCAGCAGTGATGGACAGGGGGGCGAGCAGTACTTC CASSDGQGGEQYF
TRBJ2-5 TRBV6-4 - few TGTGCCAGCAGTGACGGGGTCCCGAGGGAGACCCAGTACTTC CASSDGVPRETQYF
TRBJ2-7 TRBV15 - many TGTGCCACCAGCAGAGCCCGGATGTGGGAGCAGTACTTC CATSRARMWEQYF
TRBJ2-5 TRBV28 - many TGTGCCAGCTCCTTTGAGGGGTACCAAGAGACCCAGTACTTC CASSFEGYQETQYF
TRBJ2-3 TRBV29-1 TRBD2 few TGCAGCGTTGAAGAACCTAGCGGGAGGTTGTCCGATACGCAGTATTTT CSVEEPSGRLSDTQYF
TRBJ1-5 TRBV6-4 - - TGTGCCAGCAGTGACTCGCCCGGTGGGCAGCCCCAGCATTTT CASSDSPGGQPQHF
TRBJ1-1 TRBV19 - - TGTGCCAGTAGTATAGTTCCAGAACACACTGAAGCTTTCTTT CASSIVPEHTEAFF
TRBJ1-1 TRBV20-1 - - TGCAGTGCCCTCAGACAGTCGAACACTGAAGCTTTCTTT CSALRQSNTEAFF
TRBJ2-5 TRBV19 TRBD2 many TGTGCCAGTAGTATTTATGGACTAGCGGAGGCCCAAGAGACCCAGTACTTC CASSIYGLAEAQETQYF
TRBJ1-2 TRBV28 TRBD1 many TGTGCCAGCAGTCCCGGTTCGACAGGGCGGCAAGGCTACACCTTC CASSPGSTGRQGYTF
TRBJ2-7 TRBV3-1 TRBD1 few TGTGCCAGCAGCCATTTTATCTTTACAGGGGAGAGGATTGACGAGCAGTACTTC CASSHFIFTGERIDEQYF
TRBJ2-1 TRBV7-2 - - TGTGCCAGCAGCTCGTACCGGGACTCCCTTTACAATGAGCAGTTCTTC CASSSYRDSLYNEQFF
TRBJ2-5 TRBV5-4 - - TGTGCCAGCAGCCAGGCCGGGGTCACAGGAGAGACCCAGTACTTC CASSQAGVTGETQYF